The source of this TCR beta chain is a study of T cell responses to AZD1222 COVID-19 vaccine. As regards this clone: Its specificity is not known.

Clones were sequenced by immunoSEQ multiplex PCR, and TCRdb holds only the in-frame ones, with some missing. This sample has 180,000 or so clones; more than 85% occur once, and the top ten carry 1.7%. CDR1 is MNHEY and CDR2 is SVGAGI in the germline V gene. V lost 8 bases and J 2 bases, leaving 12 bases between the germline ends. CDR3 length equals 13 residues. Points from the study as a whole: Unmutated variant regions are reportedly targeted by nearly half of spike-specific TCRs. Recipients of two AZD1222 doses showed rising Spike-specific TCR breadth and depth.

The receptor was derived from an adult who received the AZD1222 COVID-19 vaccine. Source: peripheral blood, taken 28 days after the second AZD1222 dose. The gene calls are TRBV6-5 and TRBJ1-1; D is undetermined. The DNA of the CDR3 is TGTGCCAGCTCCCCTAGACACAACACTGAAGCTTTCTTT. Translating it yields CASSPRHNTEAFF.